The source of this T cell receptor (beta chain) is a study of T-cell memory formation after mild COVID-19. With constant-segment primers, 5'RACE yielded cDNA libraries of TCR alpha and TCR beta that carried sample barcodes and UMIs. A single record per CDR3 protein comes from TCRdb applying MiXCR to the 5' RACE reads. The top ten clones hold around 13% of a sample with under 400,000 distinct CDR3 sequences, around a fifth of them seen once. The CDR3 has 14 amino acids. The V end lost 4 bases, the J end lost 6 bases, and 15 bases lay between the germline ends. Germline CDR1 is LGHDT and CDR2 is YNNKEL (reference sequence).

Sequenced: PBMCs or a T cell subset sorted from them (not recorded which). The sequence was obtained from an adult woman who had mild COVID-19 (a few samples of this study predate the infection). Cell type and time point are not known. This sequence joins TRBV3-1 and TRBJ1-1; D may be TRBD1 (6 bases). The CDR3 region has the DNA TGTGCCAGCAGCCCGGCTCCCGGGGGCTCTGAAGCTTTCTTT. Translating it yields CASSPAPGGSEAFF.